A single TCR beta chain is shown here with its context. This table comes from immunoSEQ multiplex PCR, and its TCRdb copy is limited to in-frame clones, with some not included. The sample consists of tens of thousands of clones, 90% to 96% of them appearing once. The CDR3 consists of 14 residues. Trimming shortened V by 0 bases and J by 3 bases, and 9 bases separated the two germline ends. The germline gives CDR1 ENHRY, CDR2 SYGVKD. This entry belongs to a study of technical replicates of blood from several donors. Specimen: T cells isolated from PBMCs. This clonotype was sampled from a human donor in good health. The chain is built from TRBV10-3 and TRBJ2-7; no clear D. The CDR3 DNA follows: TGTGCCATCAGTGAGTCCGCAGGTTTCTACGAGCAGTACTTC. Its protein is CAISESAGFYEQYF.